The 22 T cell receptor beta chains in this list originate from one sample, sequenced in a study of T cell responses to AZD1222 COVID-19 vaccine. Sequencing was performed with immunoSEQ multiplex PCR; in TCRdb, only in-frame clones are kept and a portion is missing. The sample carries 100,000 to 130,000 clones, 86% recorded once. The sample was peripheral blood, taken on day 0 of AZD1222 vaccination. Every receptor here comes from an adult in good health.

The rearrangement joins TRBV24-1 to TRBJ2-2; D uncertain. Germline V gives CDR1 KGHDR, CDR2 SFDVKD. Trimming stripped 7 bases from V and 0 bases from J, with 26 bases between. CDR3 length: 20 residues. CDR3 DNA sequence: TGTGCCACCAGCGCCCGGCCAATTCAGTCGGAGTTCGCGAACACCGGGGAGCTGTTTTTT. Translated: CATSARPIQSEFANTGELFF.

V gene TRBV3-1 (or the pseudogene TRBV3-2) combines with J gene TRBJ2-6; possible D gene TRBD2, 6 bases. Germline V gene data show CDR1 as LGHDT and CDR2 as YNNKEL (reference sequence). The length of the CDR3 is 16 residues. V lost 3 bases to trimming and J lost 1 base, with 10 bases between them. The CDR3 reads CASSQNRGSGANVLTF. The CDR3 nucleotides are TGTGCCAGCAGCCAGAACCGGGGGTCTGGGGCCAACGTCCTGACTTTC.

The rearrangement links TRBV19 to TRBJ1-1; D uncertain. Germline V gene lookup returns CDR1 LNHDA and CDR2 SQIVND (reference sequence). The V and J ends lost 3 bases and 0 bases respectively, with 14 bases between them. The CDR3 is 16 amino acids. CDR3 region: CASSIWPSTMNTEAFF. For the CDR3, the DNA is TGTGCCAGTAGTATCTGGCCCTCAACGATGAACACTGAAGCTTTCTTT.

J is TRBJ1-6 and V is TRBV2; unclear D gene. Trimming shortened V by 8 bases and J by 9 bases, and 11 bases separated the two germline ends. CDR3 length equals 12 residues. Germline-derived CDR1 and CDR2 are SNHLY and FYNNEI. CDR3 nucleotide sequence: TGTGCCAGCCAGGAGGAGAGTTCACCCCTCCACTTT. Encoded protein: CASQEESSPLHF.

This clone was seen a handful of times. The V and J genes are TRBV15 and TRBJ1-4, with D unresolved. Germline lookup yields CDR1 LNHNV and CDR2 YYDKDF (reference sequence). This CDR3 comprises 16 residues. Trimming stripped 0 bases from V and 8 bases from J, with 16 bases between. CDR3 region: CATSRDQAVAWEKLFF. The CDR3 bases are TGTGCCACCAGCAGAGATCAGGCAGTAGCCTGGGAAAAACTGTTTTTT.

The CDR3 nucleotides are TGTGCCAGTAGGGCTCGGGCAGGGTCTAATGAAAAACTGTTTTTT. It yields the protein CASRARAGSNEKLFF. The J gene is TRBJ1-4, the V gene TRBV19; D is perhaps TRBD1 (5 bases). The germline gives CDR1 LNHDA, CDR2 SQIVND (reference sequence). The CDR3 consists of 15 residues. V shed 6 bases and J shed 3 bases, with 14 bases lying between them. Full variable domain (rest looked up from reference TRBV19 and TRBJ1-4): DGGITQSPKYLFRKEGQNVTLSCEQNLNHDAMYWYRQDPGQGLRLIYYSQIVNDFQKGDIAEGYSVSREKKESFPLTVTSAQKNPTAFYLCASRARAGSNEKLFFGSGTQLSVL.

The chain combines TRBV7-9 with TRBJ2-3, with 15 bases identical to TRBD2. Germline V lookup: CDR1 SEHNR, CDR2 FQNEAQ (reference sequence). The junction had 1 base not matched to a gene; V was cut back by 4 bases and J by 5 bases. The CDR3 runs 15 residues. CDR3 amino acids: CASSSGLAGGDTQYF. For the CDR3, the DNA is TGTGCCAGCAGCTCGGGACTAGCGGGGGGAGATACGCAGTATTTT.

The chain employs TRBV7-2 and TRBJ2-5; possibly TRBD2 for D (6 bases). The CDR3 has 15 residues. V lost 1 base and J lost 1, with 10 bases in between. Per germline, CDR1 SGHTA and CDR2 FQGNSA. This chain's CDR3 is CASSLGGDRQETQYF. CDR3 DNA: TGTGCCAGCAGCTTAGGGGGGGACCGCCAAGAGACCCAGTACTTC.

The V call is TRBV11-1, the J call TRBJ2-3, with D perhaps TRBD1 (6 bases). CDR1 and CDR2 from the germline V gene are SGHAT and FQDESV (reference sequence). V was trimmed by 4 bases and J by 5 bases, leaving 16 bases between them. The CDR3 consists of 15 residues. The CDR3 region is CASSSMGAGIDTQYF. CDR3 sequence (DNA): TGTGCCAGCAGCTCAATGGGGGCAGGTATAGATACGCAGTATTTT.

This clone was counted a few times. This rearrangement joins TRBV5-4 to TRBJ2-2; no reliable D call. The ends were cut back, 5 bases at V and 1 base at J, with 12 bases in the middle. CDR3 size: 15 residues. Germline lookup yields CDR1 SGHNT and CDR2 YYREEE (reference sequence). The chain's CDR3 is CASRAEDLNTGELFF. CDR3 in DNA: TGTGCCAGCAGAGCAGAGGACCTGAACACCGGGGAGCTGTTTTTT. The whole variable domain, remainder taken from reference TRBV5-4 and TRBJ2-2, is ETGVTQSPTHLIKTRGQQVTLRCSSQSGHNTVSWYQQALGQGPQFIFQYYREEENGRGNFPPRFSGLQFPNYSSELNVNALELDDSALYLCASRAEDLNTGELFFGEGSRLTVL.

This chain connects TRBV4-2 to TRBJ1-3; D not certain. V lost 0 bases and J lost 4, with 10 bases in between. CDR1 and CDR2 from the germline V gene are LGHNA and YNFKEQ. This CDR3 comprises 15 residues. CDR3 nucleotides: TGTGCCAGCAGCCAAGATGTGCGGGCCGGAAACACCATATATTTT. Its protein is CASSQDVRAGNTIYF.

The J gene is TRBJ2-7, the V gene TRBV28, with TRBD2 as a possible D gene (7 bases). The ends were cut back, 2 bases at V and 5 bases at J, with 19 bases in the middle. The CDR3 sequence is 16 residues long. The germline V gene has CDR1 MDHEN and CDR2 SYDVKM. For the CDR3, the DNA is TGTGCCAGCAGTTTAAGTTTGGGGGGCGGGAGCGACGAGCAGTACTTC. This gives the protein CASSLSLGGGSDEQYF.

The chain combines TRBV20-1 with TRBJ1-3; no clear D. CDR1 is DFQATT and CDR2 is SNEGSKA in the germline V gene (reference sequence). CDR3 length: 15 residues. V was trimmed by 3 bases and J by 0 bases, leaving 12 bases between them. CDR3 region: CSASGVESSGNTIYF. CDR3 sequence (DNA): TGCAGTGCTAGTGGGGTGGAGAGCTCTGGAAACACCATATATTTT.

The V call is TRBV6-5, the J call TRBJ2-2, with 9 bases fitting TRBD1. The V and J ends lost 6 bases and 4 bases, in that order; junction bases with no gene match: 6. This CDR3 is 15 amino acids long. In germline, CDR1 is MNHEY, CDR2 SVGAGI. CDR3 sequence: CASRGQGGGTGELFF. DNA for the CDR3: TGTGCCAGCAGGGGACAGGGAGGTGGCACCGGGGAGCTGTTTTTT.

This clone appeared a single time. The CDR3 spells CASSFNTGGSTDTQYF. CDR3 coding DNA: TGCGCCAGCAGCTTTAACACAGGGGGAAGCACAGATACGCAGTATTTT. V is TRBV5-1 and J is TRBJ2-3; TRBD1 aligns across 8 bases. Germline V gene lookup returns CDR1 SGHRS and CDR2 YFSETQ. V lost 2 bases and J lost 0; bases outside the gene matches: 5. The CDR3 spans 16 residues.

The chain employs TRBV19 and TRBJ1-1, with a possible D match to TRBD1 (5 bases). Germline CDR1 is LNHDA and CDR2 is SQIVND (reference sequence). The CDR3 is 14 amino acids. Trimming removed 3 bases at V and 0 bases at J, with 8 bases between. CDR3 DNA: TGTGCCAGTAGTATGGGACGGATGAACACTGAAGCTTTCTTT. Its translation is CASSMGRMNTEAFF.

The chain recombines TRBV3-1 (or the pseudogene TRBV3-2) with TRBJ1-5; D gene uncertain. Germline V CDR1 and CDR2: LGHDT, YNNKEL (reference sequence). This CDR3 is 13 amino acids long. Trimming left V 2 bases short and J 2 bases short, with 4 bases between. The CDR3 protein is CASSQLGNQPQHF. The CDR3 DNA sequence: TGTGCCAGCAGCCAATTGGGCAATCAGCCCCAGCATTTT.

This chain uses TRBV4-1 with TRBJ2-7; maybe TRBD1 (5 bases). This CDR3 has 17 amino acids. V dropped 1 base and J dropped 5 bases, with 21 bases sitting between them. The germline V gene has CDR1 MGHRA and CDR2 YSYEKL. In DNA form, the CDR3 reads TGCGCCAGCAGCCAAGTTGGCTCGGGTAGGGGTGGGGACGAGCAGTACTTC. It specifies CASSQVGSGRGGDEQYF.

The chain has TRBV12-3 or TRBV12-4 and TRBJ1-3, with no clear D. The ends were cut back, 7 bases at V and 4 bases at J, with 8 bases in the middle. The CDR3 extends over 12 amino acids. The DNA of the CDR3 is TGTGCCAGCACCCGCAGGGGAAACACCATATATTTT. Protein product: CASTRRGNTIYF.

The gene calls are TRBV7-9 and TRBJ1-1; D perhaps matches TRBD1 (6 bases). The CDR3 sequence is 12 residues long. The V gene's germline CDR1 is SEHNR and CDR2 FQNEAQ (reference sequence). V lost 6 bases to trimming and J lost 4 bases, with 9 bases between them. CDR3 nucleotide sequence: TGTGCCAGCAGAAAAGGGGGCACTGAAGCTTTCTTT. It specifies CASRKGGTEAFF.

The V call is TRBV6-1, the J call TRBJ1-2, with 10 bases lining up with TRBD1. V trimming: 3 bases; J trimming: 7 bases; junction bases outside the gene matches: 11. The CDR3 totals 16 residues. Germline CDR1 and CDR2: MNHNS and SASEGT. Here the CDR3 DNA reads TGTGCCAGCAGTGAGAAGGGACAGGGGAGGCGTTCTGGCTACACCTTC. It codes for CASSEKGQGRRSGYTF.

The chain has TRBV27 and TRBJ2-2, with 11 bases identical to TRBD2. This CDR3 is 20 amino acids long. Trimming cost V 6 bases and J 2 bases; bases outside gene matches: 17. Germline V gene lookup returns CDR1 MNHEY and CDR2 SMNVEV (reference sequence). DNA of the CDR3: TGTGCCAGCAGAGGCAGAAGCCCCTCTCTAGCGGGGGGAAACACCGGGGAGCTGTTTTTT. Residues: CASRGRSPSLAGGNTGELFF.